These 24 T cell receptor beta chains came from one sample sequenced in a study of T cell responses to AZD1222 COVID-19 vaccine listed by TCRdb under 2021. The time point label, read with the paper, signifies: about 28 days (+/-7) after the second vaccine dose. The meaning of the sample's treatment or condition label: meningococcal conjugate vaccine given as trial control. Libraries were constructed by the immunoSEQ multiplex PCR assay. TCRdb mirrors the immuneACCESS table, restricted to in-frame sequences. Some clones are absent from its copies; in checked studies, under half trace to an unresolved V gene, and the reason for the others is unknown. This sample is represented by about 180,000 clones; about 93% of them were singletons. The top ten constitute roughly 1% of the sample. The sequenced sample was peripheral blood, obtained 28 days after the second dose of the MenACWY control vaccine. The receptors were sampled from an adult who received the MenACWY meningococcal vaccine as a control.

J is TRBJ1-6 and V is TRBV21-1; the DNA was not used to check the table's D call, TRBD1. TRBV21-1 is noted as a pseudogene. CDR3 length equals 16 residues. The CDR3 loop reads CASSKNRGNRDSPLHF. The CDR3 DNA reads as TGTGCCAGCAGCAAAAACAGGGGGAACAGGGATTCACCCCTCCACTTT.

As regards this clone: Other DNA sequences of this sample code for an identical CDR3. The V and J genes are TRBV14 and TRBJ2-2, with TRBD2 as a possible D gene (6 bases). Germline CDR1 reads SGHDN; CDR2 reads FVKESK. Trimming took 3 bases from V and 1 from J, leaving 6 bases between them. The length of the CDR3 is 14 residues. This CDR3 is CASSQGGNTGELFF. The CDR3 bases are TGTGCCAGCAGCCAGGGGGGGAACACCGGGGAGCTGTTTTTT. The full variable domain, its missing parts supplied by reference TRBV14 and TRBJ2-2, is EAGVTQFPSHSVIEKGQTVTLRCDPISGHDNLYWYRRVMGKEIKFLLHFVKESKQDESGMPNNRFLAERTGGTYSTLKVQPAELEDSGVYFCASSQGGNTGELFFGEGSRLTVL.

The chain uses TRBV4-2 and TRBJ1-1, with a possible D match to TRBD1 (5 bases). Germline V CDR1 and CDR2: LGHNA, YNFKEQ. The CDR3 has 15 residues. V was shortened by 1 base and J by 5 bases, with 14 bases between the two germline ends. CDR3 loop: CASSQVGQGGTEAFF. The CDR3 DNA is TGTGCCAGCAGCCAAGTCGGGCAGGGCGGAACTGAAGCTTTCTTT.

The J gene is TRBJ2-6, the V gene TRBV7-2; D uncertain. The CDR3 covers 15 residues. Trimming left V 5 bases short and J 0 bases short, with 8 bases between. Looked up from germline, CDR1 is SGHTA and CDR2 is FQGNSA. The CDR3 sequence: CASSPLFSGANVLTF. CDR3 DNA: TGTGCCAGCAGCCCCCTTTTCTCTGGGGCCAACGTCCTGACTTTC.

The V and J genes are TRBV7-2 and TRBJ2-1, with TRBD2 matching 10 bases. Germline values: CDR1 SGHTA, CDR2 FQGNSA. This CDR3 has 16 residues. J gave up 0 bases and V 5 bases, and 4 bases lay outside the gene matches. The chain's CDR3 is CASSVSSGSSYNEQFF. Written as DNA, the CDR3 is TGTGCCAGCAGCGTGTCTAGCGGGAGCTCCTACAATGAGCAGTTCTTC.

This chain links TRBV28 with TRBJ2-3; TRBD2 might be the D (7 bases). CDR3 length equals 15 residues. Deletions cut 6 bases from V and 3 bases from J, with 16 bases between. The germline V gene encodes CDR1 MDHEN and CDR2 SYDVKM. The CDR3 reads CASRMRGGFTDTQYF. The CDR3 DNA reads TGTGCCAGCAGGATGAGGGGGGGTTTTACAGATACGCAGTATTTT.

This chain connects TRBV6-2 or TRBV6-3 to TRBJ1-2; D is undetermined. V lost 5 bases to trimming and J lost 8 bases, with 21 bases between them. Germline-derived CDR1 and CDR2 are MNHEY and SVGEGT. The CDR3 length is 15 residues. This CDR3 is CASSAGDGTIRGYTF. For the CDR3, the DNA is TGTGCCAGCAGTGCGGGAGACGGAACGATCAGAGGCTACACCTTC.

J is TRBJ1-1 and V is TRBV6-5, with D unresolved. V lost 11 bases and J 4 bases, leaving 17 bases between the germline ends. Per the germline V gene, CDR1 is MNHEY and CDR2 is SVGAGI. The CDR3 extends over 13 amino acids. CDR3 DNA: TGTGCCTCAAGAAAAGGGAGGAGCACTGAAGCTTTCTTT. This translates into CASRKGRSTEAFF.

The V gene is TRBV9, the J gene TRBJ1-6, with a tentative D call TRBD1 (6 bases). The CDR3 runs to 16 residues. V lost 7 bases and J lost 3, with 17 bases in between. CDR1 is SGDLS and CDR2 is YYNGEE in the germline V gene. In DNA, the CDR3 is TGTGCCAGCCATCACCCGGACAGTAACTATAATTCACCCCTCCACTTT. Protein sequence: CASHHPDSNYNSPLHF. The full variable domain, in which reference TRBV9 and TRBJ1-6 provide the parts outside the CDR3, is DSGVTQTPKHLITATGQRVTLRCSPRSGDLSVYWYQQSLDQGLQFLIQYYNGEERAKGNILERFSAQQFPDLHSELNLSSLELGDSALYFCASHHPDSNYNSPLHFGNGTRLTVT.

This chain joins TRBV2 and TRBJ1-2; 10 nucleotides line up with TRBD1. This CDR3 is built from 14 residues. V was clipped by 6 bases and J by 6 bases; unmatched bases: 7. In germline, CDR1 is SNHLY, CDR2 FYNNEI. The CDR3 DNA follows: TGTGCCAGCAGACGACAGGGGGCTTTAGATGGCTACACCTTC. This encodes CASRRQGALDGYTF.

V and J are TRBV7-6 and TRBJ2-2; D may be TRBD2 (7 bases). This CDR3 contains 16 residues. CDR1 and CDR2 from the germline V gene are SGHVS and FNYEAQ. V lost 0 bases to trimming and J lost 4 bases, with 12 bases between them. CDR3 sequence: CASSLAGGRPTGELFF. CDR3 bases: TGTGCCAGCAGCTTAGCGGGGGGGCGTCCCACCGGGGAGCTGTTTTTT.

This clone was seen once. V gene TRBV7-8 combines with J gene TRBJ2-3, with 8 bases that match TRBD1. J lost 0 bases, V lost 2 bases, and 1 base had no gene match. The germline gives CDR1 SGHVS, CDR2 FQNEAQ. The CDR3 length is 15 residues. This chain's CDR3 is CASSLRDRSTDTQYF. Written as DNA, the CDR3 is TGTGCCAGCAGCTTACGGGACAGGAGCACAGATACGCAGTATTTT.

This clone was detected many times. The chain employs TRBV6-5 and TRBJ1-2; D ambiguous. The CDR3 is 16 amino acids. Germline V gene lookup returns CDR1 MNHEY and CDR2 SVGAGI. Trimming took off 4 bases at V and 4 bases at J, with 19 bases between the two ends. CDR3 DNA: TGTGCCAGCAGTTTCCGACACCCAGGAACCCTCTATGGCTACACCTTC. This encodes CASSFRHPGTLYGYTF.

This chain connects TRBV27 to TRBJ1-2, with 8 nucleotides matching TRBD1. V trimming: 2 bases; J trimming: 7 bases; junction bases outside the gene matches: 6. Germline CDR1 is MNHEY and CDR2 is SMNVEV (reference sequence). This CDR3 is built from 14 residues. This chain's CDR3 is CASSLTRGRGGYTF. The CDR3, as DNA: TGTGCCAGCAGTTTAACCAGGGGGCGCGGTGGCTACACCTTC.

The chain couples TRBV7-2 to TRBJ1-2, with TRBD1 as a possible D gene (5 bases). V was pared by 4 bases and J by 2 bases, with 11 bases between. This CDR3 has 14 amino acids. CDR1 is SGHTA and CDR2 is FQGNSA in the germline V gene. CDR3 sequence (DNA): TGTGCCAGCAGCTACCGGGACCCCAACTATGGCTACACCTTC. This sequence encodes CASSYRDPNYGYTF.

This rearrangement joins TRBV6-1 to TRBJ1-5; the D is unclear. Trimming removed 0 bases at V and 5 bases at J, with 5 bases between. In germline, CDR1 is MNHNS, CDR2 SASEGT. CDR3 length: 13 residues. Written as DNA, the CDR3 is TGTGCCAGCAGTGAAGCTACCCATCAGCCCCAGCATTTT. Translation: CASSEATHQPQHF.

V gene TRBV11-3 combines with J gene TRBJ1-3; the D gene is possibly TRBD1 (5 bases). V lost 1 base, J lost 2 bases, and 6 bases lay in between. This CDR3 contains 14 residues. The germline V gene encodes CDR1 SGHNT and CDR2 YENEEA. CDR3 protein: CASSLGGPGNTIYF. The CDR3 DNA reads TGTGCCAGCAGCTTAGGGGGCCCTGGAAACACCATATATTTT.

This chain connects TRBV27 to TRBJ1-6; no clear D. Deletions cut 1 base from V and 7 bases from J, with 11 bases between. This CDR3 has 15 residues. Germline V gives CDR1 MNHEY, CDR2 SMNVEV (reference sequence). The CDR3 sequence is CASSLFQILNSPLHF. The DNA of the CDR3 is TGTGCCAGCAGTTTATTTCAGATCCTCAATTCACCCCTCCACTTT.

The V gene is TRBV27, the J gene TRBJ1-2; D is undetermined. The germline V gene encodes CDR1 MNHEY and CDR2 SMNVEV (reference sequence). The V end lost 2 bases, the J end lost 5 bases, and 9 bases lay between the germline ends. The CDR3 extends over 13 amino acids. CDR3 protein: CASSLMGGYGYTF. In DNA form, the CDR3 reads TGTGCCAGCAGTTTAATGGGCGGGTATGGCTACACCTTC.

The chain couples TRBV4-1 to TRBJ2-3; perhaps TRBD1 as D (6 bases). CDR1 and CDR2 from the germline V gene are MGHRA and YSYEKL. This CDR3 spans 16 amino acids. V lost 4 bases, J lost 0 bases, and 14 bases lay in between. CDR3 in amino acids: CASSLRTAVSTDTQYF. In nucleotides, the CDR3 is TGCGCCAGCAGCCTGCGGACAGCAGTTAGCACAGATACGCAGTATTTT.

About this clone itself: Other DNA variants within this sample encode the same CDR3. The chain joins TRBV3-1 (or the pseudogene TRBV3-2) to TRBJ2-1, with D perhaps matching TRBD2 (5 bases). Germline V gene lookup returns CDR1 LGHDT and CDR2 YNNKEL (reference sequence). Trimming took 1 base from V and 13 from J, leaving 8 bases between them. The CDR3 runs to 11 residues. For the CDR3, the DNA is TGTGCCAGCAGCCAAGCCGGGGAACAGTTCTTC. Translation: CASSQAGEQFF.

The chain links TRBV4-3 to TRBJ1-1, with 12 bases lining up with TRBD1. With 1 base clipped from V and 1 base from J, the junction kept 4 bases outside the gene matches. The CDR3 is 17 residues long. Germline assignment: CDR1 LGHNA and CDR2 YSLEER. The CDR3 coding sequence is TGCGCCAGCAGCCAAGTCCCGGGACAGGGGGCGAACACTGAAGCTTTCTTT. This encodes CASSQVPGQGANTEAFF.

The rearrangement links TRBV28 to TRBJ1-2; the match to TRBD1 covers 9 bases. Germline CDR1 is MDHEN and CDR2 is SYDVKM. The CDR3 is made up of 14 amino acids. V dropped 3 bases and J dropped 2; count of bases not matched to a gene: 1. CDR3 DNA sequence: TGTGCCAGCAGTTTGGGACAGGGAAACTATGGCTACACCTTC. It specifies CASSLGQGNYGYTF.

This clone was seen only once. The DNA for the CDR3 is TGTGCCAGCAGCCTCCGGGACAGGGCGAACACTGAAGCTTTCTTT. Translated, it gives CASSLRDRANTEAFF. The rearrangement uses TRBV27 and TRBJ1-1; 9 bases align to TRBD1. CDR1 MNHEY and CDR2 SMNVEV come from the germline V gene (reference sequence). J gave up 1 base and V 6 bases, and 6 bases lay outside the gene matches. The CDR3 spans 15 residues.